This TCR beta chain was documented in a study of blood T cells in healthy people across ages. Study observations and caveats: Because sorting was not performed, PBMCs prevented conclusive naive versus antigen-experienced comparison. Donor CMV infection status was unknown, possibly confounding age-related changes in expanded clonotypes.

There are 15 residues in the CDR3. The germline gives CDR1 SNHLY, CDR2 FYNNEI. For the second PCR, which ran for roughly 6 to 11 cycles, a sample-barcoded 5' primer and a J-beta primer mix were used. Every cDNA molecule bore a tag from a template-switch adaptor containing 12 random nucleotides. TCRdb processed the 5' RACE reads anew with MiXCR; each CDR3 protein has one entry. The data hold about 1.4 million distinct CDR3 sequences, with almost 60% observed a single time. PBMCs were isolated at a quantity of at least 7 million per sample. As to this clonotype: Its matching antigen is unknown.

The TCR comes from a young man in good health. Specimen: blood. The gene calls are TRBV2 and TRBJ2-5, with TRBD2 identical over 9 bases. The tail of the sequence fits TRBJ2-7 better, so the J call may be wrong. Written as DNA, the CDR3 is TGTGCCAGCAGTGAAGGGCTAGCGGGACTCTACGAGCAGTACTTC. This codes for CASSEGLAGLYEQYF.